The TCR beta chain under discussion was sequenced for a study of a mutant IDH1 vaccine in newly diagnosed glioma. The overall study: Vaccines were first given 4-6 weeks after radiotherapy alone, or with temozolomide cycles. The treated group averaged about 41 years old and was about 60% male, approximately 40% female.

This clone was seen only a few times. No antigen is known for it. Regarding time point: week 11, during vaccination. Doses comprised 300 ug of mutant IDH1 20-mer peptide each, plus topical imiquimod. Each tumor in the donors was a new WHO grade 3 or 4 astrocytoma, IDH1-mutant and ATRX-lost. The study, taken as a whole, reports: Pseudoprogression apparently lacked any relation to changes in top peripheral T cell clonotypes.

Sequenced by immunoSEQ multiplex PCR; TCRdb stores in-frame clones only, minus some. The sample gives some 130,000 clones, about four fifths of which show up once; 4.5% to 7% is in the top ten. Deletions cut 0 bases from V and 8 bases from J, with 8 bases between. Germline-derived CDR1 and CDR2 are KGHSH and LQKENI. There are 14 residues in the CDR3. The sequence was collected from a man aged 35 to 55 with glioma. The chain uses TRBV18 and TRBJ1-6; D unresolved. The sample consisted of PBMCs, taken from a glioma patient whose treatment included an IDH1 peptide vaccine. The CDR3 sequence is CASSPPPPDSPLHF. DNA of the CDR3: TGTGCCAGCTCACCACCACCGCCGGATTCACCCCTCCACTTT. The full variable domain, completed using reference TRBV18 and TRBJ1-6, is NAGVMQNPRHLVRRRGQEARLRCSPMKGHSHVYWYRQLPEEGLKFMVYLQKENIIDESGMPKERFSAEFPKEGPSILRIQQVVRGDSAAYFCASSPPPPDSPLHFGNGTRLTVT.